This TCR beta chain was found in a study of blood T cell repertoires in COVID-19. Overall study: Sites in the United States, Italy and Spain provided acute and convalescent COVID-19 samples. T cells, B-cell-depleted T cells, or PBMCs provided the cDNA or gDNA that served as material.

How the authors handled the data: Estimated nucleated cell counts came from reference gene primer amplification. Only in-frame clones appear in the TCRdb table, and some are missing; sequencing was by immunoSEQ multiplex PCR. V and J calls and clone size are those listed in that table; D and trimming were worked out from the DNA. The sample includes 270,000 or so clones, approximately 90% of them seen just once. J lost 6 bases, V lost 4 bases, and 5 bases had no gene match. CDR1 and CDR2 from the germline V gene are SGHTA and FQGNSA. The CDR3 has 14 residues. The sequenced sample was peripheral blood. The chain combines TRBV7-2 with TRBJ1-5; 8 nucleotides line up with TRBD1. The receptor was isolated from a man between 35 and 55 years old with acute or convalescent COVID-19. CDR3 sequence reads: CASSSPGQGQPQHF. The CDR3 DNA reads TGTGCCAGCAGCTCCCCAGGACAGGGTCAGCCCCAGCATTTT.